This is a list of T cell receptor beta chains from one sample in a study of cytomegalovirus exposure and HLA in healthy donors. Using immunoSEQ multiplex PCR, the repertoire was profiled, and TCRdb retains in-frame clones only, with some absent. The sample lists 90,000 or so clones; 96% were seen once. The sequenced sample was PBMCs. The receptors originated from a man in his late teens or twenties in good health and CMV-seronegative. Both conserved end residues are part of each CDR3. The D gene is left open where the match is weak. Size values are once, few and many counts, or a class for expanded clones, and some rows have none.

>TRBV5-1|TRBJ2-1|-|TRBD2
CASGLAGGYNEQFF
TGCGCCAGCGGATTAGCGGGAGGTTACAATGAGCAGTTCTTC
>TRBV7-9|TRBJ2-5|once|-
CASSWRRAAETQYF
TGTGCCAGCAGCTGGCGGAGGGCAGCAGAGACCCAGTACTTC
>TRBV30|TRBJ1-5|-|TRBD1
CAWAGTGKVNQPQHF
TGTGCCTGGGCCGGGACAGGAAAGGTAAATCAGCCCCAGCATTTT
>TRBV7-9|TRBJ1-4|-|-
CASSMTVPNEKLFF
TGTGCCAGCAGCATGACAGTTCCTAATGAAAAACTGTTTTTT
>TRBV9|TRBJ1-5|-|-
CASSVDGTTDQPQHF
TGTGCCAGCAGCGTAGACGGGACAACGGATCAGCCCCAGCATTTT
>TRBV2|TRBJ2-2|-|-
CASAAPNTGELFF
TGTGCCAGCGCAGCGCCGAACACCGGGGAGCTGTTTTTT
>TRBV27|TRBJ2-7|-|-
CASSLFGQSFFYEQYF
TGTGCCAGCAGTTTATTTGGACAGTCCTTCTTCTACGAGCAGTACTTC
>TRBV7-9|TRBJ2-3|-|TRBD2
CASSRTSGSGADTQYF
TGTGCCAGCAGCCGGACTAGCGGGAGTGGCGCAGATACGCAGTATTTT
>TRBV9|TRBJ2-5|-|TRBD1
CASNLPRWTGPASETQYF
TGTGCCAGCAACCTACCTAGATGGACAGGCCCTGCGAGTGAGACCCAGTACTTC
>TRBV7-2|TRBJ1-2|-|-
CASSLVGRVRTF
TGTGCCAGCAGCTTAGTCGGCAGGGTAAGGACCTTC
>TRBV6-5|TRBJ2-3|once|TRBD2
CASRRGLAGADTQYF
TGTGCCAGCAGACGGGGACTAGCGGGAGCAGATACGCAGTATTTT
>TRBV6-1|TRBJ2-1|-|-
CASSEAGLREQFF
TGTGCCAGCAGTGAAGCAGGCCTCAGGGAGCAGTTCTTC
>TRBV10-2|TRBJ2-5|few|-
CASSPDNQETQYF
TGCGCCAGCAGCCCGGACAATCAAGAGACCCAGTACTTC
>TRBV5-4|TRBJ2-5|once|TRBD2
CASSLLASGQETQYF
TGTGCCAGCAGCTTGTTGGCTAGCGGCCAAGAGACCCAGTACTTC
>TRBV11-2|TRBJ1-1|-|-
CASSLARGGEAFF
TGTGCCAGCAGCTTAGCGCGGGGGGGGGAAGCTTTCTTT
>TRBV19|TRBJ1-1|-|TRBD1
CASREQGGEEAFF
TGTGCCAGTAGAGAACAGGGGGGAGAAGAGGCTTTCTTT
>TRBV28|TRBJ2-2|-|-
CASKQEGGFRTGELFF
TGTGCCAGCAAGCAAGAAGGCGGGTTTCGCACCGGGGAGCTGTTTTTT
>TRBV18|TRBJ1-1|-|TRBD1
CASSRPTGGNTEAFF
TGTGCCAGCTCACGACCTACAGGGGGGAACACTGAAGCTTTCTTT
>TRBV4-2|TRBJ1-1|-|-
CASSQGLGAFF
TGTGCCAGCAGCCAAGGACTTGGAGCTTTCTTT
>TRBV7-3|TRBJ2-2|-|TRBD1
CASSYNRGANTGELFF
TGTGCCAGCAGCTATAACAGGGGGGCGAACACCGGGGAGCTGTTTTTT
>TRBV7-9|TRBJ2-3|-|-
CASSLGGSPYTDTQYF
TGTGCCAGCAGCTTAGGCGGGTCCCCTTACACAGATACGCAGTATTTT
>TRBV14|TRBJ2-1|-|-
CASSIGNEQFF
TGTGCCAGCAGCATCGGGAATGAGCAGTTCTTC
>TRBV6-5|TRBJ2-5|once|-
CASSYTSGLQETQYF
TGTGCCAGCAGTTACACCTCGGGACTGCAAGAGACCCAGTACTTC